This T cell receptor (beta chain) was recorded in a study of blood T cell repertoires in COVID-19 (dated by TCRdb to between 2020 and 2021). Concerning the study at large: Samples covering the acute and convalescent phases of COVID-19 were provided by collaborators in the United States, Italy and Spain. The prospective study material was composed of cDNA or gDNA derived from T cells, B-cell-depleted T cells, or PBMCs. The dataset comprised deeply sampled blood TCRbeta repertoires from subjects exposed to, actively infected with, or recovered from COVID-19. The repertoires were released in a freely available public database intended as a resource for research on the immune response to SARS-CoV-2. Samples came from the ongoing ImmuneRACE study (first 160 participants) plus 1,254 subjects from 6 global collaborators. Sample metadata almost always included a de-identified subject ID, COVID-19 status, age in years and sex. Where available, HLA class I and class II types were taken from metadata supplied by the sample provider and were not determined by assay-based typing.

The germline V gene (reference sequence) specifies LNHDA as CDR1 and SQIVND as CDR2. V and J are truncated by 1 base and 3 bases respectively, leaving an intervening sequence of 7 bases. The CDR3 spans 14 residues, from the cysteine through the phenylalanine. Of the read, only the CDR3 DNA is kept; its 42 bases are in frame from base 1. Worth noting for this clone: No antigen is known for it. No much larger clone exists at a distance of one base, and base qualities are not known.

Samples from volunteer blood donors who had recovered from COVID-19 were contributed by a second Seattle source. Each collaborating institution followed its own protocols to collect whole blood in K2EDTA tubes. For TCRbeta analysis, collaborator samples were shipped as frozen whole blood, as isolated PBMCs, or as DNA extracted from either sample type. TCRbeta CDR3 regions were amplified from genomic DNA using the immunoSEQ Assay, a bias-controlled multiplex PCR. Regarding the original processing steps: The number of nucleated cells in each sample was estimated from the amplification of reference gene primers within the assay. To quantify the absolute abundance of each unique TCRbeta CDR3 rearrangement, sequence reads were collapsed and filtered. For each sample, productive Simpson clonality was calculated as the square root of Simpson's diversity index across productive rearrangements. This immuneACCESS table, as held by TCRdb, lists in-frame sequences with V and J called but not all clones. Of the missing ones, under half trace to an unresolved V gene in checked studies; the others have no known cause. V, J and clone size reflect that table, while D and trimming were determined from the DNA. The sample data list around 320,000 clones, and 88% of these were observed just once. The biggest ten clones account for over 6% of the sample.

The paper as a whole reports these results and caveats: The quantity of clinical and demographic metadata differed by source and by participant and was supplied without curation.

The sequenced sample consisted of peripheral blood. The chain is made from TRBV19 and TRBJ1-5, with no reliable assignment of the D segment. This clonotype originated in a woman between 25 and 40 years old who had recovered from COVID-19. In nucleotide form, the sequence is TGTGCCAGTAGTATAGCTATATTCAATCAGCCCCAGCATTTT. Translation gives CASSIAIFNQPQHF.